This TCR beta chain was retrieved from a study of T cells in Graves' hyperthyroidism and ophthalmopathy. Trimming left V 9 bases short and J 8 bases short, with 13 bases between. There are 11 residues in the CDR3. Germline V gene lookup returns CDR1 ENHRY and CDR2 SYGVKD. Based on clinical symptoms, serum thyroxine and TRAb, thyroid ultrasound and orbital computed tomography, diagnoses were reached. RNA transcripts yielded amplified TCR beta CDR3 regions. Carried out on the TCR CDR3, a first-round RT-PCR used the HTBI primer set. Each CDR3 protein is one row after TCRdb ran MiXCR on the multiplex PCR reads. The repertoire consists of 500,000 or so distinct CDR3 sequences, with 17% occurring once and the leading ten covering around 17%. This clonotype was observed many times.

The receptor was derived from a woman aged 18-29 years with Graves' ophthalmopathy. Sequences were obtained from blood. This chain uses TRBV10-3 with TRBJ1-1; no firm D call. CDR3 region: CAISGLGEAFF. CDR3 DNA sequence: TGTGCCATTTCGGGCCTAGGGGAAGCTTTCTTT.